A single sample is the source of the 3 T cell receptor beta chains below, sequenced in a study of T cell responses to AZD1222 COVID-19 vaccine. Produced via immunoSEQ multiplex PCR; TCRdb's table is partial and in-frame only. The sample yields over 150,000 clones, 90% seen once. The material was peripheral blood, obtained on day 0 of AZD1222 vaccination. All receptors come from an adult in good health.

This chain joins TRBV27 and TRBJ2-7, with D possibly TRBD2 on 5 matching bases. This CDR3 has 13 residues. V lost 3 bases and J 1 base, leaving 7 bases between the germline ends. Looked up from germline, CDR1 is MNHEY and CDR2 is SMNVEV (reference sequence). DNA for the CDR3: TGTGCCAGCAGTTTGAGGGTATCCTACGAGCAGTACTTC. It encodes CASSLRVSYEQYF.

The genes are TRBV10-3 and TRBJ2-7, with 11 bases that match TRBD2. Germline V lookup: CDR1 ENHRY, CDR2 SYGVKD. The V segment lost 4 bases and the J segment 4 bases; nucleotides outside the gene matches: 9. The CDR3 has 16 residues. CDR3 bases: TGTGCCATCAGTGGTTCCTCTAGCGGGGGGCCATACGAGCAGTACTTC. This translates into CAISGSSSGGPYEQYF.

The V call is TRBV3-1 (or the pseudogene TRBV3-2), the J call TRBJ2-1, with 8 bases aligning to TRBD1. Per germline, CDR1 LGHDT and CDR2 YNNKEL (reference sequence). This CDR3 spans 14 amino acids. V shed 4 bases and J 8 bases; nucleotides not matched to a gene: 7. Written as DNA, the CDR3 is TGTGCCAGCAGCCTGGGACAGGAGGTAGATGAGCAGTTCTTC. This translates into CASSLGQEVDEQFF.